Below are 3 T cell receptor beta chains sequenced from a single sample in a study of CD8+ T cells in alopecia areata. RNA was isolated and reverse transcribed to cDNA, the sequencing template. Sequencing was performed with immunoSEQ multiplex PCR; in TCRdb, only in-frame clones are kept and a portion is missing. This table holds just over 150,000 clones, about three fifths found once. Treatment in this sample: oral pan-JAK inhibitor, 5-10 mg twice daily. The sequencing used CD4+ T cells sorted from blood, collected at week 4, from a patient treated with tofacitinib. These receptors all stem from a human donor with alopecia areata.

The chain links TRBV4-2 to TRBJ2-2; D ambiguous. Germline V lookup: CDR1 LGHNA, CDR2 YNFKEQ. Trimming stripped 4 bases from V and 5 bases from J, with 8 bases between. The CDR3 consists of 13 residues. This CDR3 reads CASSRDGTGELFF. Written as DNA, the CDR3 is TGTGCCAGCAGCCGGGATGGAACCGGGGAGCTGTTTTTT.

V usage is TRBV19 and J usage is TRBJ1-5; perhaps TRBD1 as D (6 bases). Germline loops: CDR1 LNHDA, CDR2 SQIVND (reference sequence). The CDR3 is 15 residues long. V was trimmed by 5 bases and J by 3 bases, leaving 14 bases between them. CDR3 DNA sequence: TGTGCCAGTAGTCTGGAGGGGGGAGACAATCAGCCCCAGCATTTT. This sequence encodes CASSLEGGDNQPQHF.

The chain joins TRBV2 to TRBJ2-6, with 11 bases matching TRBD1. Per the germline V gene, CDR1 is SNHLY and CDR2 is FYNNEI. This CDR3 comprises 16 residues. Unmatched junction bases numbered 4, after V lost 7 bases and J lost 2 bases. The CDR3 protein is CASTRTGGPGANVLTF. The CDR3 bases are TGTGCCAGCACTCGGACAGGGGGCCCTGGGGCCAACGTCCTGACTTTC.